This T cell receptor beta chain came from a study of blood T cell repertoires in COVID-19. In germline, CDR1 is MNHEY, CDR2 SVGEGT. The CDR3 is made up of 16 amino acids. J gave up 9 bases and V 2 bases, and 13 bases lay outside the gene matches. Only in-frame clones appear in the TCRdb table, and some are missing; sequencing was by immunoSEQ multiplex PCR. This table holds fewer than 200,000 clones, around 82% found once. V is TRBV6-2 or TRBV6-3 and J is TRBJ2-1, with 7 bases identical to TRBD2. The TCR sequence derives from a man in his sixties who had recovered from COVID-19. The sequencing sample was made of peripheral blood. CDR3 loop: CASSYTPGLPRGEQFF. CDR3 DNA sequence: TGTGCCAGCAGTTACACACCGGGACTACCTAGGGGTGAGCAGTTCTTC.